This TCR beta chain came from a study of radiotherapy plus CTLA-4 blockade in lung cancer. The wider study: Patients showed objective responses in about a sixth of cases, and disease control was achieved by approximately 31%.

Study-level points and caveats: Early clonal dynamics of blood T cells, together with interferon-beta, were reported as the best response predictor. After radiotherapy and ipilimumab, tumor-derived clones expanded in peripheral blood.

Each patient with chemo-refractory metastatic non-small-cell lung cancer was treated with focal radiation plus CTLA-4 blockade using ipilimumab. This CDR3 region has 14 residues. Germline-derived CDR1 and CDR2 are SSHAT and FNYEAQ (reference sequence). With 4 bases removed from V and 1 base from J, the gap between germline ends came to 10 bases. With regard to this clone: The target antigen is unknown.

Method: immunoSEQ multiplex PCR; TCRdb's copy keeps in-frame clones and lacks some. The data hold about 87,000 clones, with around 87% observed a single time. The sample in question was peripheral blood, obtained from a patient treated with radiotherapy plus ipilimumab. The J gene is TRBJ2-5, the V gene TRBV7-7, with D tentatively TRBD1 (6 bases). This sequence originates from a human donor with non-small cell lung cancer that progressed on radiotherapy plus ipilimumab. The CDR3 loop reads CASSSTGSQETQYF. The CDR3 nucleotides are TGTGCCAGCAGCTCCACAGGGTCCCAAGAGACCCAGTACTTC.